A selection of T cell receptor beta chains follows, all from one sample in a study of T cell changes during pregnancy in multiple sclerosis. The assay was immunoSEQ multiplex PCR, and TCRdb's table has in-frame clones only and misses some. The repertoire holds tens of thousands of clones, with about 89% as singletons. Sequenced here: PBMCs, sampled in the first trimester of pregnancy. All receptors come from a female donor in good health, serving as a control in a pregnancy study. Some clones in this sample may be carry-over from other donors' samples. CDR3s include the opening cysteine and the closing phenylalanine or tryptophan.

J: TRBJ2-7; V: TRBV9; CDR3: CASSLLDGSSYEQYF
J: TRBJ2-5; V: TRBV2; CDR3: CASTTGQLETQYF
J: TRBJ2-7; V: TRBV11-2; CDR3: CASSAIGTSGGVQYF
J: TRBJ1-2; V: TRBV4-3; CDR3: CASSQEGQGPYGYTF
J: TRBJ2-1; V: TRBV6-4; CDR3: CASSDLRLAGGSSYNEQFF
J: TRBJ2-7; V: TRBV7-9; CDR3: CASSAGLQSGEQYF
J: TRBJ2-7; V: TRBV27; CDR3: CASSPTSGRAGEQYF
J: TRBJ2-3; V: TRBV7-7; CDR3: CASSPDRATDTQYF
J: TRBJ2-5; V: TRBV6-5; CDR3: CASSLGLGETQYF
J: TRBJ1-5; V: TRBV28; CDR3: CASNEGDRVRQPQHF
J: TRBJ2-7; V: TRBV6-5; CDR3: CASSSDGERYEQYF
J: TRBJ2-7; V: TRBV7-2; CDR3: CASSLGPSSYEQYF
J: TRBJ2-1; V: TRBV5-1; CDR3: CASTQRGLEYNEQFF
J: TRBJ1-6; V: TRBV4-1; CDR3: CASSHQGVTNSPLHF
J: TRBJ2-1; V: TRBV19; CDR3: CALKGGKSYNEQFF
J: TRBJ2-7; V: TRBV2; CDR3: CASSAISSYEQYF
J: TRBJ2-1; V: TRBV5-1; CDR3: CASSPQLAGAYNEQFF
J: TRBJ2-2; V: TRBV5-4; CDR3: CASSLELANTGELFF
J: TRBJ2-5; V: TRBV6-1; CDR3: CASSEARGETQYF
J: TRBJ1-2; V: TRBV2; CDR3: CASSRDTTAYGYTF
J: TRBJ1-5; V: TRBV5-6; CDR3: CASSYGGRDHPQHF
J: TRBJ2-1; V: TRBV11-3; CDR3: CASSPGLAGAYNEQFF
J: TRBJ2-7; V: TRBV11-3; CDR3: CASSLGSGVGEQYF
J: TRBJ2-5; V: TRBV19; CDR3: CASTGAGGQETQYF
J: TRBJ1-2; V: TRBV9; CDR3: CASSAGDSPTYGYTF
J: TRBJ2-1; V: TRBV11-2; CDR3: CASTQTEYNEQFF
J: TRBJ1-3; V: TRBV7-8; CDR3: CASSLGRISGNTIYF
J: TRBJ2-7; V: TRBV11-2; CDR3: CASSFELAGGRAYEQYF
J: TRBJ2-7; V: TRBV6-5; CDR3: CASSYGGNEQYF
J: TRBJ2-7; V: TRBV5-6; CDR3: CASSEPNLEQYF
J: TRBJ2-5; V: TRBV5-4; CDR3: CASSFQEGTQYF
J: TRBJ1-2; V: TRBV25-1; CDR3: CASSVEYGYTF
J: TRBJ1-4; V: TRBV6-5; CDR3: CASSYSMGYEKLFF
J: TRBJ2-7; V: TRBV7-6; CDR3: CASSRETQGASQEEQYF
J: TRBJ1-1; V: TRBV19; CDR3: CASSIGTGRTEAFF
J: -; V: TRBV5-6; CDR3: CASSFPGTVYYEQYF
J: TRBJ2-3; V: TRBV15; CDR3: CATSRVQGVDRTDTQYF
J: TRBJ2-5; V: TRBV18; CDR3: CASSHSGRAQETQYF
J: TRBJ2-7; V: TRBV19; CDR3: CASSPGTDYEQYF
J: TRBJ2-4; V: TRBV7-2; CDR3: CASSLAGGAAKNIQYF
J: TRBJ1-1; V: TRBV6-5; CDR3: CASSSTGDTEAFF